This is a list of T cell receptor beta chains from one sample in a study of technical replicates of blood from a handful of donors. TCRdb's table, derived via immunoSEQ multiplex PCR, lists solely in-frame clones and lacks some. The sample contains under 45,000 clones, about 96% of which appear only once. The sequencing sample was made of T cells isolated from PBMCs. The receptors originated from a human donor in good health. Each CDR3 is given with its conserved first and last residue. A D gene is named only where the DNA matches it firmly. Clone size is not always given. Where it is, it says once, few, many or a class for expanded clones.

>TRBV9|-|once|TRBJ1-4
TGTGCCAGCAGCGTAGGACGGACAGTTCGAGCACCAACTAATGAAAAACTGTTTTTT
CASSVGRTVRAPTNEKLFF
>TRBV4-1|TRBD2|-|TRBJ2-1
TGCGCCAGCAGCCAAGACGAATTCGGGACTAGCGGAAACAATGAGCAGTTCTTC
CASSQDEFGTSGNNEQFF
>TRBV11-2|-|-|TRBJ1-5
TGTGCCAGCAGCCAACAGGGTTTGTATCAGCCCCAGCATTTT
CASSQQGLYQPQHF
>TRBV11-1|-|-|TRBJ2-3
TGTGCCAGCAGCTTAGATGCCTACGGAGATACGCAGTATTTT
CASSLDAYGDTQYF
>TRBV14|TRBD2|-|TRBJ2-3
TGTGCCAGCAGCCGAAGCGGGAGGGCCTTGGATACGCAGTATTTT
CASSRSGRALDTQYF
>TRBV10-1|TRBD1|-|TRBJ2-7
TGCGCCAGCAGTGACCGGACAGGGTACGAGCAGTACTTC
CASSDRTGYEQYF
>TRBV2|-|-|TRBJ2-7
TGTGCCAGCAGTGTACAGGGCGACTACGAGCAGTACTTC
CASSVQGDYEQYF
>TRBV30|TRBD2|-|TRBJ2-7
TGTGCCTGGAGTGGCTCCCAGCGGGAGATAAACGAGCAGTACTTC
CAWSGSQREINEQYF
>TRBV7-2|-|-|TRBJ2-7
TGTGCCAGCAGCTTAGCGCTACAGGGATTTTCGGACGAGCAGTACTTC
CASSLALQGFSDEQYF
>TRBV2|TRBD1|-|TRBJ1-4
TGTGCCAGCCAGAGGACAGGGAGGGGGTTTATCGAAAAACTGTTTTTT
CASQRTGRGFIEKLFF
>TRBV18|-|-|TRBJ1-2
TGTGCCAGCTCACCGGGGCAGGACTATGGCTACACCTTC
CASSPGQDYGYTF
>TRBV30|TRBD1|-|TRBJ1-2
TGTGCCTGGAACGAGGGGGCCGGGGCTATAGAGACCTTC
CAWNEGAGAIETF
>TRBV6-5|TRBD1|once|TRBJ1-2
TGTGCCAGCAGTAGGGACAGGGCTTACTATGGCTACACCTTC
CASSRDRAYYGYTF
>TRBV4-1|TRBD1|-|TRBJ1-4
TGCGCCAGCAGCCAGTCTCACAGGGGAGTGGAGGAAAAACTGTTTTTT
CASSQSHRGVEEKLFF
>TRBV2|-|-|TRBJ2-7
TGTGCCAGCAGTACCGGAGGTCCCGGGCAGTACTTC
CASSTGGPGQYF
>TRBV5-4|-|once|TRBJ1-2
TGTGCCAGCAGCTTGGACACCTATGGCTACACCTTC
CASSLDTYGYTF
>TRBV6-5|TRBD1|-|TRBJ1-4
TGTGCCAGCAGTTACGGGACAGGAGAAGATGAAAAACTGTTTTTT
CASSYGTGEDEKLFF
>TRBV2|-|-|TRBJ1-2
TGTGCCAGCAGTAGGCCCAGTTCCGGGGAGTACACCTTC
CASSRPSSGEYTF
>TRBV7-9|-|-|TRBJ1-1
TGTGCCAGCAGCTTAAGGCTGGGGGGGACCTGGAACACTGAAGCTTTCTTT
CASSLRLGGTWNTEAFF
>TRBV29-1|-|once|TRBJ1-1
TGCAGCGTTTGGACAGATACGATGAACACTGAAGCTTTCTTT
CSVWTDTMNTEAFF
>TRBV5-4|TRBD2|-|TRBJ2-7
TGTGCCAGCAGCGTAGGGACTAGTAGCAACGAGCAGTACTTC
CASSVGTSSNEQYF
>TRBV27|-|-|TRBJ1-3
TGTGCCAGCAGTCCTATGAGCTCTGGAAACACCATATATTTT
CASSPMSSGNTIYF
>TRBV28|TRBD2|-|TRBJ2-7
TGTGCCAGCAGTTTTTTTTCTAGCGGGAGGGCCATTTCCTACGAGCAGTACTTC
CASSFFSSGRAISYEQYF
>TRBV7-9|-|-|TRBJ2-7
TGTGCCAGCAGCCCCGAGGTTGCGCAGTACTTC
CASSPEVAQYF
>TRBV30|-|-|TRBJ2-3
TGTGCCTGGGAGAGGCAGAAAAGCCACACTAGCACAGATACGCAGTATTTT
CAWERQKSHTSTDTQYF
>TRBV27|-|-|TRBJ1-1
TGTGCCAGCAGTTTACGACAGGTGGGTTTCGGCACTGAAGCTTTCTTT
CASSLRQVGFGTEAFF
>TRBV5-4|-|-|TRBJ1-1
TGTGCCAGCAGCTTGGGAGCAGGGTTCGAAGCTTTCTTT
CASSLGAGFEAFF
>TRBV6-1|TRBD1|-|TRBJ2-7
TGTGCCAGCACAGAATTGGGGACAGGGTGGAACGAGCAGTACTTC
CASTELGTGWNEQYF
>TRBV7-9|TRBD1|-|TRBJ2-7
TGTGCCAGCAGCTTAGTGTCGTCCCAGGGGGCCGACGAGCAGTACTTC
CASSLVSSQGADEQYF
>TRBV4-2|-|few|TRBJ1-5
TGTGCCAGCAGCCAGGGACTGCATAGCAATCAGCCCCAGCATTTT
CASSQGLHSNQPQHF
>TRBV29-1|-|-|TRBJ1-2
TGCAGCGTGGGATACGGGGGAGGGCGAAGAGGCTACACCTTC
CSVGYGGGRRGYTF
>TRBV11-3|-|-|TRBJ2-7
TGTGCCAGCAGCTCGAACACCGGGACATTACACTACGAGCAGTACTTC
CASSSNTGTLHYEQYF
>TRBV28|TRBD2|-|TRBJ2-3
TGTGCCAGCAGTTCACCGGGACTAGAAACAGATACGCAGTATTTT
CASSSPGLETDTQYF
>TRBV10-2|-|-|TRBJ2-7
TGCGCCAGCAGTGAAAACTTTGTCTCCTACGAGCAGTACTTC
CASSENFVSYEQYF
>TRBV6-5|TRBD1|-|TRBJ1-1
TGTGCCAGCAGTTACGGGACAGGGAACACTGAAGCTTTCTTT
CASSYGTGNTEAFF
>TRBV23-1|-|-|TRBJ2-6
TGCGCCGTTAAGGACTCACCCTCTGGGGCCAACGTCCTGACTTTC
CAVKDSPSGANVLTF
>TRBV15|-|-|TRBJ1-4
TGTGCCACCAGCAGAGATTATTCCGGACAGAGACGAAATGAAAAACTGTTTTTT
CATSRDYSGQRRNEKLFF
>TRBV29-1|-|-|TRBJ1-1
TGCAGCGCGATTCCCGGGGGCACTGAAGCTTTCTTT
CSAIPGGTEAFF
>TRBV13|-|-|TRBJ1-2
TGTGCCAGCAGCTTAGGCCGTGGCTTTAACTATGGCTACACCTTC
CASSLGRGFNYGYTF
>TRBV29-1|-|-|TRBJ1-1
TGCAGCGTTCAGGGGACCTTGAACACTGAAGCTTTCTTT
CSVQGTLNTEAFF
>TRBV9|-|-|TRBJ2-7
TGTGCCAGTGGTGACGGGGACTGGTACGAGCAGTACTTC
CASGDGDWYEQYF
>TRBV5-8|TRBD1|once|TRBJ1-5
TGTGCCAGCAGCCACAGGGGAATCAATCAGCCCCAGCATTTT
CASSHRGINQPQHF
>TRBV7-3|-|-|TRBJ2-3
TGTGCCAGCAGCTTAATTCTAGGAACAGATACGCAGTATTTT
CASSLILGTDTQYF
>TRBV6-1|-|-|TRBJ1-5
TGTGCCAGCAGTTCCCAGGGCAGCAATCAGCCCCAGCATTTT
CASSSQGSNQPQHF
>TRBV19|-|-|TRBJ2-6
TGTGCCAGTCCAACAGGCTCTGGGGCCAACGTCCTGACTTTC
CASPTGSGANVLTF
>TRBV7-2|-|-|TRBJ2-2
TGTGCCAGCAGCTTAGCGCCAGACTCCGGGGAGCTGTTTTTT
CASSLAPDSGELFF
>TRBV7-8|-|-|TRBJ1-1
TGTGCCAGCAGCTCCCTAGGTCCTTTGAACACTGAAGCTTTCTTT
CASSSLGPLNTEAFF
>TRBV9|-|once|TRBJ2-1
TGTGCCAGCAGCGCAAGACAGGAGATCTCCTACAATGAGCAGTTCTTC
CASSARQEISYNEQFF
>TRBV4-2|-|-|TRBJ1-5
TGTGCCAGCAGCCAAGATATCAGGACGGGGAATCAGCCCCAGCATTTT
CASSQDIRTGNQPQHF
>TRBV25-1|-|-|TRBJ2-7
TGTGCCAGCAGTGAAGGACTTCAGCAGTACTTC
CASSEGLQQYF